This T cell receptor beta chain was observed in a study of cytomegalovirus exposure and HLA in healthy donors. CDR1 is SGDLS and CDR2 is YYNGEE in the germline V gene. The CDR3 contains 15 residues. The junction had 5 bases not matched to a gene; V was cut back by 0 bases and J by 4 bases. The study's findings and limits: Across HLA loci, a later analysis found differing TCR association rates, with DRB1 most and HLA-C fewest. Earlier analysis found most TCR beta V segments productive about 87% or about 30% of the time.

The study ran its PCR with 60 Vbeta and 13 Jbeta primers. Produced via immunoSEQ multiplex PCR; TCRdb's table is partial and in-frame only. The data show about 120,000 clones, over 60% seen once. As for this clone: Its specificity is unknown.

The chain couples TRBV9 to TRBJ2-7; TRBD1 matches 9 bases. This receptor was taken from a man aged 30 to 45 in good health and CMV-seropositive. The sample taken for sequencing was PBMCs. The CDR3 nucleotides are TGTGCCAGCAGCGTAGCCCCGGACAGGGGTTACGAGCAGTACTTC. This translates into CASSVAPDRGYEQYF.